The sequence of this T cell receptor beta chain was determined in a study of T cell repertoires in ileal Crohn's disease. Whole-study context: Patients had a median 7.9-year disease duration, and roughly 40% were active smokers. About half received postoperative treatment, about a dozen with thiopurines and around 18 anti-TNF.

Germline V gene sequence: CDR1 LNHDA, CDR2 SQIVND (reference sequence). V shed 5 bases and J 6 bases; nucleotides not matched to a gene: 7. The CDR3 is 14 residues long. Per sample, roughly 500 nanograms of biopsy DNA were TCRB immunosequenced. The method was immunoSEQ multiplex PCR; TCRdb's version includes in-frame clones alone and lacks a portion of them. The sample lists approximately 9,000 clones; around 80% were seen once. The TCR comes from an adult with Crohn's disease. This chain uses TRBV19 with TRBJ1-5; 7 bases are a match to TRBD1. The sequenced sample consisted of ileal tissue. The CDR3 sequence: CASSAKGAGQPQHF. DNA of the CDR3: TGTGCCAGTAGTGCTAAGGGGGCTGGTCAGCCCCAGCATTTT. Full variable domain (missing parts from reference TRBV19 and TRBJ1-5): DGGITQSPKYLFRKEGQNVTLSCEQNLNHDAMYWYRQDPGQGLRLIYYSQIVNDFQKGDIAEGYSVSREKKESFPLTVTSAQKNPTAFYLCASSAKGAGQPQHFGDGTRLSIL.